Detailed here is one T cell receptor (beta chain). The antigen is unknown. This CDR3 contains 9 residues. The germline V gene encodes CDR1 SEHNR and CDR2 FQNEAQ (reference sequence). Trimming left V 5 bases short and J 13 bases short, with 8 bases between. These data originate in a study of response to subunit inactivated influenza vaccine. TCRdb redid the calling of the RT-PCR reads with MiXCR, one entry per CDR3 protein. The sample contains 430,000 or so distinct CDR3 sequences, about 10% of which appear only once. Study results and caveats: Researchers suggested that each seasonal influenza vaccination recruits few new T cells.

The receptor was derived from a man aged 50 to 59 who received an inactivated influenza vaccine. The V gene is TRBV7-9, the J gene TRBJ2-5; D gene unclear. The specimen was PBMCs from blood, collected 45 days after vaccination. The CDR3 DNA follows: TGTGCCAGCAGCCCCGAACTGTACTTC. Amino acids: CASSPELYF.